This TCR beta chain was profiled in a study of CD8 T cells in ankylosing spondylitis. TCRdb re-derived calls from the 5' RACE reads in MiXCR, one entry per CDR3 protein. Seen here are 350,000 or so distinct CDR3 sequences, more than 9% observed once, and the top ten hold roughly 9%. CDR1 and CDR2 (germline): SEHNR, FQNEAQ (reference sequence). The CDR3 spans 12 residues. Trimming removed 2 bases from V and 12 bases from J, with 10 bases in between. This clonotype was counted at least ten times. Its specificity is unknown. General study findings and limits: Those disease-linked clones were CD8+; they were also relatively rare in peripheral blood.

The source material was blood, either unsorted or a sorted T cell fraction (not recorded which). The clonotype was recovered from a female donor with ankylosing spondylitis or in good health (not recorded which). This sequence joins TRBV7-9 and TRBJ1-4, with unresolved D. The CDR3 DNA is TGTGCCAGCAGCTTATCAATGGAGGAACTGTTTTTT. Translating gives CASSLSMEELFF.